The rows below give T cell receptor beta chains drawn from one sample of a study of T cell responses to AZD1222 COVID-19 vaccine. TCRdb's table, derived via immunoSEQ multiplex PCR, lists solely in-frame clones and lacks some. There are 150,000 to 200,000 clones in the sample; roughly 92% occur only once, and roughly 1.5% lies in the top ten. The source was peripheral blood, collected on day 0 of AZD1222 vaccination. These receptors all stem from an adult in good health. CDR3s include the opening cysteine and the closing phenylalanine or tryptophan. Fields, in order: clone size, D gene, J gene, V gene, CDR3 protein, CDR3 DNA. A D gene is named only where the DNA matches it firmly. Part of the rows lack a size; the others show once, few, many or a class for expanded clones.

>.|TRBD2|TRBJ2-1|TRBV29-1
CSVVISGSYNEQFF
TGCAGCGTTGTAATCAGCGGGAGCTACAATGAGCAGTTCTTC
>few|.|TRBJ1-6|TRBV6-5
CASSPATEDSPLHF
TGTGCCAGCAGTCCGGCCACCGAGGATTCACCCCTCCACTTT
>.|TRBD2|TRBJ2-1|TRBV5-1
CASSKWTSGTPSSYNEQFF
TGCGCCAGCAGCAAGTGGACTAGCGGGACGCCCTCCTCCTACAATGAGCAGTTCTTC
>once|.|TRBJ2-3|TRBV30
CAWSGGNTQYF
TGTGCCTGGAGTGGTGGGAATACGCAGTATTTT
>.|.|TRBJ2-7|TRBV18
CASSPLRGNEQYF
TGTGCCAGCTCACCATTAAGGGGGAACGAGCAGTACTTC
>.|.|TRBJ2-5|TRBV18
CASSPTRQQQETQYF
TGTGCCAGCTCACCGACACGACAGCAGCAAGAGACCCAGTACTTC
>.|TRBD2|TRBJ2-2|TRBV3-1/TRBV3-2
CASSPRGLAVNTGELFF
TGTGCCAGCAGCCCCCGAGGACTAGCGGTAAACACCGGGGAGCTGTTTTTT
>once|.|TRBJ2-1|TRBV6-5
CASISTHNEQFF
TGTGCCAGCATTAGCACCCATAATGAGCAGTTCTTC
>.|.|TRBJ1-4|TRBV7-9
CASSLSTATNEKLFF
TGTGCCAGCAGCCTCTCGACCGCAACTAATGAAAAACTGTTTTTT
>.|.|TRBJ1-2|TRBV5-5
CASSGGQTSSNYGYTF
TGTGCCAGCAGCGGGGGGCAGACGAGCTCTAACTATGGCTACACCTTC
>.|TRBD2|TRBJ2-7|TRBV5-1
CASTRTGTSAVEQYF
TGCGCCAGCACACGTACCGGGACTAGCGCTGTCGAGCAGTACTTC
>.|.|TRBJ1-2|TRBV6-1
CASSEGQGPYGYTF
TGTGCCAGCAGTGAAGGCCAGGGGCCTTATGGCTACACCTTC